The 10 T cell receptor beta chains listed next were all sequenced from one sample in a study of blood T cell repertoires in COVID-19. This table comes from immunoSEQ multiplex PCR, and its TCRdb copy is limited to in-frame clones, with some not included. Here the sample spans roughly 260,000 clones, about 87% being singletons. The sample comprised peripheral blood. The receptors shown here come from a woman aged 50 to 65 with acute or convalescent COVID-19.

V and J are TRBV2 and TRBJ2-5; 7 bases fit TRBD2. CDR1 is SNHLY, CDR2 FYNNEI, per germline. CDR3 length equals 14 residues. Germline trimming cut 7 bases from V and 1 base from J; bases unmatched to any gene: 6. The CDR3 loop reads CASTRERGQETQYF. CDR3 coding DNA: TGTGCCAGCACCAGGGAGCGGGGCCAAGAGACCCAGTACTTC.

V is TRBV14 and J is TRBJ2-7; D might be TRBD1 (5 bases). The CDR3 has 14 residues. V was clipped by 0 bases and J by 2 bases, with 8 bases between them. The germline V gene has CDR1 SGHDN and CDR2 FVKESK. CDR3 loop: CASSQDDRAYEQYF. In DNA, the CDR3 is TGTGCCAGCAGCCAAGATGACAGAGCCTACGAGCAGTACTTC.

This chain uses TRBV19 with TRBJ1-1; D gene uncertain. V was pared by 4 bases and J by 0 bases, with 15 bases between. This CDR3 comprises 16 residues. Germline lookup yields CDR1 LNHDA and CDR2 SQIVND (reference sequence). The CDR3 DNA reads TGTGCCAGTAGTAGGAGGGCAGGCCTCATGAACACTGAAGCTTTCTTT. Its translation: CASSRRAGLMNTEAFF.

The J gene is TRBJ2-3, the V gene TRBV27; 8 positions match TRBD2. This CDR3 contains 17 residues. Germline V gene lookup returns CDR1 MNHEY and CDR2 SMNVEV (reference sequence). V shed 8 bases, J shed 1 base, and the junction held 14 bases outside the gene matches. The CDR3 loop is CASHKRLAGSRTDTQYF. The CDR3 DNA is TGTGCCAGCCACAAAAGGCTAGCGGGCTCTCGCACAGATACGCAGTATTTT.

The gene calls are TRBV28 and TRBJ2-7; TRBD2 matches at 12 bases. Losses at the gene ends were 0 bases for V and 4 bases for J; bases not matched to a gene: 1. This CDR3 region has 15 residues. The germline V gene encodes CDR1 MDHEN and CDR2 SYDVKM. CDR3 nucleotide sequence: TGTGCCAGCAGTTTATGGACTAGCGGGAGTTACGAGCAGTACTTC. Translation gives CASSLWTSGSYEQYF.

The chain is built from TRBV6-5 and TRBJ2-7; 9 bases fit TRBD2. CDR3 size: 15 residues. CDR1 and CDR2 (germline): MNHEY, SVGAGI. V shed 4 bases and J 3 bases; nucleotides not matched to a gene: 7. CDR3 bases: TGTGCCAGCAGTTCGCGGGGGGGACAAGTCTACGAGCAGTACTTC. Translating gives CASSSRGGQVYEQYF.

CDR3 nucleotides: TGTGCCACCAGTAACAGGACTAGCGGGCGCAATGAGCAGTTCTTC. This encodes CATSNRTSGRNEQFF. The J gene is TRBJ2-1, the V gene TRBV15; 11 nucleotides match TRBD2. The CDR3 runs to 15 residues. V shed 6 bases, J shed 6 bases, and the junction held 7 bases outside the gene matches. Germline assignment: CDR1 LNHNV and CDR2 YYDKDF (reference sequence).

The chain joins TRBV3-1 (or the pseudogene TRBV3-2) to TRBJ2-5, with 8 bases that match TRBD1. This CDR3 contains 14 residues. Trimming cost V 1 base and J 4 bases; bases outside gene matches: 2. CDR1 and CDR2 (germline): LGHDT, YNNKEL (reference sequence). This CDR3 is CASSQAQGAETQYF. The CDR3 bases are TGTGCCAGCAGCCAAGCGCAGGGGGCAGAGACCCAGTACTTC.

The chain is built from TRBV7-9 and TRBJ1-2, with D perhaps TRBD1 (6 bases). Trimming shortened V by 2 bases and J by 2 bases, and 12 bases separated the two germline ends. Germline V gene sequence: CDR1 SEHNR, CDR2 FQNEAQ (reference sequence). This CDR3 is built from 15 residues. CDR3 amino acids: CASSLTQGINYGYTF. The CDR3 DNA reads TGTGCCAGCAGCTTAACCCAGGGGATAAACTATGGCTACACCTTC.

CDR3 residues: CASSPIQGAYTDTQYF. The CDR3 DNA follows: TGTGCCAGCTCACCGATACAGGGGGCGTACACAGATACGCAGTATTTT. The rearrangement joins TRBV18 to TRBJ2-3; TRBD1 agrees at 9 bases. The J segment lost 2 bases and the V segment lost 3 bases, leaving 6 bases of the junction unmatched. This CDR3 is built from 16 residues. Per the germline V gene, CDR1 is KGHSH and CDR2 is LQKENI.